This T cell receptor beta chain is from a study of OX40 agonist ivuxolimab in advanced cancers. Study in general: Patients received ivuxolimab, an intravenous treatment, every 2 weeks at 0.01 to 10 mg/kg.

A word on this clone: Its antigen is unidentified.

Study results and limitations: Antigens targeted by the expanded peripheral T cells were not determined. Clones of CD4+ and CD8+ blood T cells grew by week 6 at doses of 0.1 to 3.0 mg/kg.

The CDR3 is made up of 14 amino acids. Germline assignment: CDR1 MNHNS and CDR2 SASEGT. V was clipped by 4 bases and J by 1 base, with 8 bases between them. Measured with immunoSEQ multiplex PCR; TCRdb has only the in-frame clones, and not every one. The sample holds about 19,000 clones, 80% to 90% seen once. Material: CD4+ or CD8+ T cells sorted from blood, obtained in a trial of the OX40 agonist ivuxolimab. The origin of this receptor is an adult with an advanced solid tumor such as melanoma, head and neck, liver or kidney cancer. The chain links TRBV6-1 to TRBJ2-1, with D perhaps matching TRBD1 (6 bases). CDR3 nucleotide sequence: TGTGCCAGCAGTGTCAGGGGATCCTACAATGAGCAGTTCTTC. It yields the protein CASSVRGSYNEQFF.